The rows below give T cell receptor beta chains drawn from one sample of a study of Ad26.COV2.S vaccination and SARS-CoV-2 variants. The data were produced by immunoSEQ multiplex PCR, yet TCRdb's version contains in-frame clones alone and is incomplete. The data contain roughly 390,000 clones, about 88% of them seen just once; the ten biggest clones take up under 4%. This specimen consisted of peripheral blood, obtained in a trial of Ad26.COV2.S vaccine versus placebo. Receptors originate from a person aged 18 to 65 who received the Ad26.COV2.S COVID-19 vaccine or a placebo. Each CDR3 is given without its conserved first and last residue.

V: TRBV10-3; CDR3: AISNRDRGGYGYT
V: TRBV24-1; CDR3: ATSDSGTDYGYT
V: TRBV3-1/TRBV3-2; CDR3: ASSQLPGLDENEQF
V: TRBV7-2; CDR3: ASSSDWGSYNEQF
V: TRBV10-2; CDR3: ASTDLGFSTEAF
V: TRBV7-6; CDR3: ASSFPGTEQY
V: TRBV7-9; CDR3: ASSLDWGSPLH
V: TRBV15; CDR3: ATSRLAGGGTGELF
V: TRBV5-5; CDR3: ASSLAGGYT
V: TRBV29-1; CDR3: SAALTGYNEQF
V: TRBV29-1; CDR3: SVEQPTEAF
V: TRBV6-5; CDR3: ASNKAGDNSPLH
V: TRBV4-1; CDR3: ASSLGPGQPQH
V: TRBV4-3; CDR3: ASSQDLVPGETQY
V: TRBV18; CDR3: ASSPLAGSTGELF
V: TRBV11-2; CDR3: ASSLDRDSYGYT
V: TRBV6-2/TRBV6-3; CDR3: ASSSLQGYGYT
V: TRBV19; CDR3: ATWGGLAEAF
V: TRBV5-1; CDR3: ASSLVAGEHNEQF
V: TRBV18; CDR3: ASSPPQGVQETQY
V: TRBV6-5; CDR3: ASSFLREGAAF
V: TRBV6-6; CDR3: ASREGRDSGANVLT
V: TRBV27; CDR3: ASSRGAGNYGYT
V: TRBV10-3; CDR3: AISAWGEGYT
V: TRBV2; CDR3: ASSVATSGGYTDTQY
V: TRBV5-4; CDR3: ASSKGGQGGSYEQY
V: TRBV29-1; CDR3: SVELRNPYGYT
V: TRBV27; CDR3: ASRLAGRNEQF
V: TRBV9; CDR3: ASSVRGVGSEAF
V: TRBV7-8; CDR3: ASSLGRTGSYEQY
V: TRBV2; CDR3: ASQGRVTNNEQF
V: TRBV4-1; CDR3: ASSQEAFRRENEQF
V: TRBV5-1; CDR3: ASSPGQGAEEQY
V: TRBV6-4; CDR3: ASSASSGDKGDTQY
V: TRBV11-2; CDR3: ASSLAQGTGELF
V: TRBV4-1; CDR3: ASSHRQGRTGELF
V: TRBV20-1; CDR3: SASNGQGVGKTEAF
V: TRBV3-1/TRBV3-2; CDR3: ASSQVGGYT
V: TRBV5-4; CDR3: ASSLGVTTYGYT
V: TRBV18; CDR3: ASSPNERNTIY
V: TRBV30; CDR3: ASSSGGTDTQY
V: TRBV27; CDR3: ASSRIAGGQTGELF
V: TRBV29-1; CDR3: SASDGESSYNEQF
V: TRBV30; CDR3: AWSESSPLH
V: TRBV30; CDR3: AWSVSSGGYQETQY
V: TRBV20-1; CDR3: SASTLNYGYT
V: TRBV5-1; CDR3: ASSSYKGTFLTAGANVLT
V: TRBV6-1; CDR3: ASSEAGTSEQY
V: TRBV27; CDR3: ASRRMSNRGHGYT